This T cell receptor (beta chain) was recorded in a study of PD-1 blockade in classical Hodgkin lymphoma. The CDR3 totals 15 residues. From germline, CDR1 is LNHDA and CDR2 SQIVND (reference sequence). Trimming removed 5 bases from V and 2 bases from J, with 13 bases in between. There was relapse after autologous stem cell transplantation in every patient, and there was variation in brentuximab vedotin exposure. Produced via immunoSEQ multiplex PCR; TCRdb's table is partial and in-frame only. The sample carries roughly 140,000 clones, nearly 80% recorded once. The chain recombines TRBV19 with TRBJ1-3, with D hard to call. The sequencing here drew on peripheral blood mononuclear cells (PBMCs), taken before the second cycle of nivolumab. The sequence was obtained from a human donor with classical Hodgkin lymphoma. CDR3 sequence (DNA): TGTGCCAGTAGTGTTTGGGGAGATACTGGAAACACCATATATTTT. This sequence encodes CASSVWGDTGNTIYF.